The table lists the clone carrying this T cell receptor (beta chain) with a few counts. Its antigen is as yet unknown. 13 Jbeta primers and 60 Vbeta primers were used for the PCR. The table came from immunoSEQ multiplex PCR; TCRdb's copy has only in-frame clones and leaves some out. The table shows around 130,000 clones, with approximately 72% occurring only once. The data belong to a study of cytomegalovirus exposure and HLA in healthy donors. There are 12 residues in the CDR3. V gave up 1 base and J gave up 4 bases, with 8 bases separating them. Germline V lookup: CDR1 GTSNPN, CDR2 SVGIG (reference sequence). Study-level findings and limits: Many donors shared some public TCRs, even though most TCR sequences were rare. Being productive about 87% or about 30% of the time was typical of most TCR beta V segments in an earlier analysis. Presence/absence analyses treated sequencing depth as roughly uniform across donors. Cytomegalovirus-associated status was assigned to fewer than 200 TCR beta chains.

What was sequenced was PBMCs. This chain links TRBV30 with TRBJ2-7; perhaps TRBD1 as D (5 bases). The clonotype was recovered from a human donor in good health. The CDR3 protein is CAWSDPGYEQYF. The DNA for the CDR3 is TGTGCCTGGAGTGACCCAGGGTACGAGCAGTACTTC.